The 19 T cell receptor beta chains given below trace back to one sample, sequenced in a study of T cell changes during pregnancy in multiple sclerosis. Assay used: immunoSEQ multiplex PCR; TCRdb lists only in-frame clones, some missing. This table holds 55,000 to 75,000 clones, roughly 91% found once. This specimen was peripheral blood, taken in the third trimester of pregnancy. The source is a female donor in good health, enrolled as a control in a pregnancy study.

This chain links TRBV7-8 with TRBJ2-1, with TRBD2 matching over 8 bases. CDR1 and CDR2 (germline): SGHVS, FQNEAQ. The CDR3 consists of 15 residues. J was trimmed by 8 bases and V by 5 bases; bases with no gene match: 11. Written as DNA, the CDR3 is TGTGCCAGCAGCCCCTTAGGCGGGGGGTCGGATGAGCAGTTCTTC. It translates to CASSPLGGGSDEQFF.

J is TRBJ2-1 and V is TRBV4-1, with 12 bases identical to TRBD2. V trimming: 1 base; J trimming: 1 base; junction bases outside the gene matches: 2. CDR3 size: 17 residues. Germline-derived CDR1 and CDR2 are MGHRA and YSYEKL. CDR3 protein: CASSQVTSGRSYNEQFF. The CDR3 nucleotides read TGCGCCAGCAGCCAAGTCACTAGCGGGAGGTCCTACAATGAGCAGTTCTTC.

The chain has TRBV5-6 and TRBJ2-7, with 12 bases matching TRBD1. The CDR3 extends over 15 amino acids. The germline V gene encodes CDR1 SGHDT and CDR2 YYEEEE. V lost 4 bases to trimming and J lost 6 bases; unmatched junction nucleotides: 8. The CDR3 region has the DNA TGTGCCAGCAGCCCCTTGGGACAGGGGGCATCCGAGCAGTACTTC. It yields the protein CASSPLGQGASEQYF.

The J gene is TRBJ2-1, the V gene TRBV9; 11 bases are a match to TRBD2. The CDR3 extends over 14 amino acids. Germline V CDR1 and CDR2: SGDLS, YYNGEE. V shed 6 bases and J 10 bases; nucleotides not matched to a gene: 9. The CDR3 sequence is CASNIAGGLEEQFF. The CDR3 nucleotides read TGTGCCAGCAACATAGCGGGAGGGCTGGAGGAGCAGTTCTTC. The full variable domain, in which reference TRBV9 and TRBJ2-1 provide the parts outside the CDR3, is DSGVTQTPKHLITATGQRVTLRCSPRSGDLSVYWYQQSLDQGLQFLIQYYNGEERAKGNILERFSAQQFPDLHSELNLSSLELGDSALYFCASNIAGGLEEQFFGPGTRLTVL.

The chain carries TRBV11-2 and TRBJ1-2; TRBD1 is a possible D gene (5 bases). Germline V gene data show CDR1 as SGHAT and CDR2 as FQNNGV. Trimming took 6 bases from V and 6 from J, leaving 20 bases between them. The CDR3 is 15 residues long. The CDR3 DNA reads TGTGCCAGCAGTTTCGAACACCAGGGAAATGATGGCTACACCTTC. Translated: CASSFEHQGNDGYTF.

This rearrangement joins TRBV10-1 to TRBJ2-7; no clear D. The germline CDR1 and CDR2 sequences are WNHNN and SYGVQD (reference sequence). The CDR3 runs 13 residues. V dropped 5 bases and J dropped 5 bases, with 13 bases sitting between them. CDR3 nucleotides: TGCGCCAGCAGTCAAGCAGGTACGGACGAGCAGTACTTC. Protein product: CASSQAGTDEQYF.

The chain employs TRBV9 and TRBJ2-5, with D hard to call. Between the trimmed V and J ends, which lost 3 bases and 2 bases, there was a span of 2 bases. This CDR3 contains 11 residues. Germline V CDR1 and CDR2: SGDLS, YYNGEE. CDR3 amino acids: CASSAQETQYF. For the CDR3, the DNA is TGTGCCAGCAGCGCTCAAGAGACCCAGTACTTC.

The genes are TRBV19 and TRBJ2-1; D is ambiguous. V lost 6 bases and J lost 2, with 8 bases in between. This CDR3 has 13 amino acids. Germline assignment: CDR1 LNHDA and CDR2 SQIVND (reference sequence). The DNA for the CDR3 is TGTGCCAGTAGGGCCCGAACCTACAATGAGCAGTTCTTC. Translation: CASRARTYNEQFF.

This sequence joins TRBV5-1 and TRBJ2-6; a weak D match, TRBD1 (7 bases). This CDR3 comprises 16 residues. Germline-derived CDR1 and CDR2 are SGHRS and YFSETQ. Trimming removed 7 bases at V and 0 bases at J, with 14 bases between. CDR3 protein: CASYQGGHSGANVLTF. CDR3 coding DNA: TGCGCCAGCTACCAGGGGGGCCACTCTGGGGCCAACGTCCTGACTTTC.

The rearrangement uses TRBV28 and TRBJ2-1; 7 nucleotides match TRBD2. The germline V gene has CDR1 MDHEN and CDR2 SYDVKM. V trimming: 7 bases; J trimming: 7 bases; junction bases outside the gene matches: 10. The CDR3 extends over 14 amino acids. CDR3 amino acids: CASTPSSGTNEQFF. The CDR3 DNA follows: TGTGCCAGCACTCCGTCCAGCGGGACGAATGAGCAGTTCTTC.

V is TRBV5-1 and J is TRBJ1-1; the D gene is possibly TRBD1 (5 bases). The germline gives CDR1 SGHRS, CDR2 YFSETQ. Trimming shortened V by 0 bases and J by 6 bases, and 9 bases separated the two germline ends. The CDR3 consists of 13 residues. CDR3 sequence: CASSLAGGPEAFF. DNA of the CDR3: TGCGCCAGCAGCTTGGCCGGGGGACCTGAAGCTTTCTTT.

The CDR3 here is CASRLVGTSGRTDTQYF. CDR3 bases: TGTGCAAGTCGCTTAGTAGGGACTAGCGGACGCACAGATACGCAGTATTTT. The gene calls are TRBV12-2 and TRBJ2-3; the D call in the table, TRBD2, was not verified against the DNA. TRBV12-2 is a recognized pseudogene. This CDR3 contains 17 residues.

CDR3 DNA: TGCGCCAGCAGCACTGGAGGCGGGGGCTCCTACAATGAGCAGTTCTTC. It codes for CASSTGGGGSYNEQFF. V usage is TRBV5-1 and J usage is TRBJ2-1; TRBD2 matches at 7 bases. The CDR3 loop spans 16 amino acids. Germline CDR1 is SGHRS and CDR2 is YFSETQ. The V and J ends lost 4 bases and 0 bases, in that order; junction bases with no gene match: 7.

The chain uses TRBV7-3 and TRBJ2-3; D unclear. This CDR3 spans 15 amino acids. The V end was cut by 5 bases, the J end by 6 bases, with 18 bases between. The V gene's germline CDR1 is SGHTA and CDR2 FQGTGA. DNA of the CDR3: TGTGCCAGCAGCCCAACCCCGCAGGTACCTGATACGCAGTATTTT. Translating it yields CASSPTPQVPDTQYF.

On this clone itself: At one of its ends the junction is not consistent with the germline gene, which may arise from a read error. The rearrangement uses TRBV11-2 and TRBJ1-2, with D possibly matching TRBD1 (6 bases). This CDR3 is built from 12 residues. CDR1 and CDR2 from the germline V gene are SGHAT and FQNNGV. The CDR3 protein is CASSPAGRGHHF. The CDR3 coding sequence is TGTGCCAGCAGCCCGGCGGGGAGGGGACACCACTTC.

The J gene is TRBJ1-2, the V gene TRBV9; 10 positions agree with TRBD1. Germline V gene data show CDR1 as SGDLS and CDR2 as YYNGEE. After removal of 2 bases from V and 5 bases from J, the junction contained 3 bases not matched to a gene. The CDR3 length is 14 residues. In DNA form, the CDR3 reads TGTGCCAGCAGCGTTGGGACAGGGGTATATGGCTACACCTTC. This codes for CASSVGTGVYGYTF.

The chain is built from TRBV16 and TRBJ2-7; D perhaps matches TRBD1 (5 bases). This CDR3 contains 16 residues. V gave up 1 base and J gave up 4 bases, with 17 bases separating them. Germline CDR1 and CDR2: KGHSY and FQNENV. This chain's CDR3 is CASSQWKGISLYEQYF. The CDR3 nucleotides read TGTGCCAGCAGCCAATGGAAGGGGATTTCGCTATACGAGCAGTACTTC.

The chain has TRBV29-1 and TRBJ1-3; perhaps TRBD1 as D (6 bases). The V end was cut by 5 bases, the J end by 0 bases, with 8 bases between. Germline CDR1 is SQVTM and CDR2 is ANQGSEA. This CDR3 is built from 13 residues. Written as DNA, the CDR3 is TGCAGCGTTACAGGGCGCTCTGGAAACACCATATATTTT. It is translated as CSVTGRSGNTIYF.

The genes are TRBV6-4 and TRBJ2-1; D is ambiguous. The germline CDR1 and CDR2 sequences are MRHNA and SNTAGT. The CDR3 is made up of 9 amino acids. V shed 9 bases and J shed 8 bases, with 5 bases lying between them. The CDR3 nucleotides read TGTGCCAGATTAGATGAGCAGTTCTTC. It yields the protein CARLDEQFF.